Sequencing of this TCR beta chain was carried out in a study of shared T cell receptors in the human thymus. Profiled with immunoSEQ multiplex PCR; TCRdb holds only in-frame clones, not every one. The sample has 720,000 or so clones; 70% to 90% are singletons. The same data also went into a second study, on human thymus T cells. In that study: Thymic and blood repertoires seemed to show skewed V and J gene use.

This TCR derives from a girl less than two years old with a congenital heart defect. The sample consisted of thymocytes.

The CDR3: CASSPYGGREQYF. The CDR3 region has the DNA TGTGCCAGCAGTCCCTACGGGGGACGCGAGCAGTACTTC. The chain links TRBV6-5 to TRBJ2-7; TRBD2 might be the D (6 bases). Germline V lookup: CDR1 MNHEY, CDR2 SVGAGI. Deletions cut 5 bases from V and 6 bases from J, with 14 bases between. The CDR3 loop spans 13 amino acids.